The rows below give T cell receptor beta chains drawn from one sample of a study of T cells after yellow fever vaccination. TCRdb called the 5' RACE reads again in MiXCR, with one record for every CDR3 protein. The table records fewer than 500,000 distinct CDR3 sequences, approximately 19% of them present only once. Sample: PBMCs, taken before the yellow fever booster vaccination. These receptors originate from a man in his late teens or twenties who received the YFV17D yellow fever vaccine. CDR3s leave out the opening cysteine and the closing phenylalanine or tryptophan.

v_gene,j_gene,len,CDR3aa
TRBV24-1,TRBJ1-2,10,ATSDQGASYT
TRBV12-3/TRBV12-4,TRBJ1-1,12,ASSLLWGNTEAF
TRBV7-2,TRBJ2-7,11,ASTTGTRYEQY
TRBV4-3,TRBJ1-2,14,ASSLSRDRGGYGYT
TRBV11-3,TRBJ1-3,12,ASSSTGSGNTIY
TRBV7-2,TRBJ2-3,11,ASSITRGDTQY
TRBV5-1,TRBJ1-1,13,ASSFGQSMNTEAF
TRBV10-3,TRBJ1-5,13,AIRGEGQLDQPQH
TRBV4-1,TRBJ2-3,14,ASSQKGSPSTDTQY
TRBV4-2,TRBJ2-2,14,ASSQSPGPNTGELF
TRBV11-3,TRBJ2-1,14,ASSSSPGQGVHEQF
TRBV20-1,TRBJ1-1,12,SASSGTANTEAF
TRBV20-1,TRBJ2-3,13,SAYLAGGLTDTQY
TRBV15,TRBJ2-2,12,ATSKPGGGGELF
TRBV7-2,TRBJ2-4,14,ASSFFGMTYKNIQY
TRBV5-1,TRBJ1-2,13,ASSLGGQGIGGYT
TRBV27,TRBJ2-5,11,ASSRRGQETQY
TRBV7-6,TRBJ2-7,10,ASSLDGNEQY
TRBV7-2,TRBJ1-2,12,ASSTQQGVYGYT
TRBV6-1,TRBJ1-1,10,ASNQGTTEAF
TRBV5-1,TRBJ2-5,15,ASSAYSGAVGQETQY
TRBV12-3/TRBV12-4,TRBJ1-1,12,ASSFQAKNTEAF
TRBV19,TRBJ1-1,11,ASSRGVNTEAF
TRBV18,TRBJ2-4,15,ASSPLGGGVSKNIQY
TRBV5-1,TRBJ2-7,13,ASSVPGVDPYEQY
TRBV7-2,TRBJ2-3,10,ASRGGSDTQY
TRBV6-5,TRBJ2-4,13,ASSRQGWPKNIQY
TRBV30,TRBJ1-6,13,AWTSSGQGNSPLH
TRBV27,TRBJ1-2,11,ASSLPRGEGYT
TRBV20-1,TRBJ1-5,10,SAARSNQPQH
TRBV7-2,TRBJ1-1,13,ASSLGGAGNTEAF
TRBV7-9,TRBJ2-1,11,ASSLPLSNEQF
TRBV4-1,TRBJ2-2,13,ASSQRGLESGELF
TRBV20-1,TRBJ1-1,11,SARETGMAEAF
TRBV12-3/TRBV12-4,TRBJ1-6,12,ASSPRTGVSPLH
TRBV4-1,TRBJ1-5,15,ASSQTSGVYSNQPQH
TRBV5-1,TRBJ2-1,13,ASSFRPSEYNEQF